Sequencing of this TCR beta chain was carried out in a study of immune evolution from preneoplasia to lung adenocarcinoma (TCRdb year 2021). For the study in its entirety: HLA loss of heterozygosity was observed in approximately 6.5%, 16% and 36% of AIS, MIA and ADC lesions, respectively, and was not observed in any AAH lesions. The overall cohort was made up of around 57 patients with pulmonary nodules who had surgical resection. The immune data were integrated with whole exome sequencing and methylation data obtained from the same cohort of nodules. The study combined immune gene expression, TCR sequencing and multiplex immunofluorescence to profile immune contexture across lung adenocarcinoma precursors and invasive adenocarcinoma. The sample size depended on which specimens were available, not on a prior power calculation. POLYSOLVER was used to infer class I HLA alleles from exome data, and LOHHLA was used to detect allele-specific HLA loss. Resected precursor lesions (AAH, AIS, MIA) and invasive adenocarcinomas were compared with paired morphologically normal lung tissue. The TCR sequencing data were obtained from 45 to 55 patients. The study reported that roughly 110 samples were used for TCR sequencing.

Findings and caveats that apply to the study as a whole: Clonality was highest in normal lung, while later-stage lesions appeared to show lower clonality but higher T cell density and diversity. The findings reflected association rather than direct causation, and larger cohorts with long-term follow-up and longitudinal biopsies were considered necessary. Because every patient came from Japan and China, how well the results apply to Western populations was uncertain. Top T cell clone frequencies were highest in normal lung and appeared to decrease progressively from AAH through AIS, MIA and invasive adenocarcinoma. KRAS-mutant nodules showed the highest T cell clonality compared with EGFR-mutant or double wild-type lesions.

A note on this clone: The antigen it binds to is not known. It has no much larger one-base neighbor in the sample; base qualities were not kept.

Trimming takes 0 bases from V and 8 bases from J, and the germline ends sit 8 bases apart. The CDR3 numbers 13 residues from cysteine through phenylalanine. Only the CDR3 portion is preserved as DNA: 39 bases, with reading frame beginning at the first base. Using the immunoSEQ hsTCRbeta Kit, TCR beta CDR3 regions were sequenced from DNA. The authors' analysis ran thus. The ImmunoSEQ Analyzer was used to analyse the TCR sequencing data. T cell clonality was calculated on productive rearrangements as 1 minus Pielou's evenness. The inverse Simpson index, applied to productive templates, was used to measure T cell diversity. T cell density was defined as TCR beta template counts normalized to usable DNA, with usable DNA estimated by amplification and sequencing of housekeeping genes. Two-sided Kruskal-Wallis tests were used to compare TCR metrics between histologic stages. TCRdb mirrors the immuneACCESS table, restricted to in-frame sequences. Some clones are absent from its copies; in checked studies, under half trace to an unresolved V gene, and the reason for the others is unknown. Clone size and the V and J calls come from that table; the DNA yielded D and trimming. Within this sample are nearly 5,500 clones, with 70% to 90% of them counted one time only. Of the sample, around 3.9% is held by the ten largest clones.

Between the mid-2010s and the late 2010s, the patients underwent resection in either Japan or China. Two lung cancer pathologists independently reviewed H&E slides to confirm the histologic diagnosis of every case. To enrich premalignant or tumor cells for nucleic acid extraction, macro-dissection was performed after pathologic assessment. FFPE tissue was used for DNA isolation with the AllPrep DNA/RNA FFPE Kit. Sample: FFPE minimally invasive lung adenocarcinoma tissue. Sample cell subset or site, as interpreted from the label and publication: micro-invasive lung adenocarcinoma (MIA). Rearrangement joined TRBV23-1 to TRBJ2-4, with TRBD2 tentatively as D gene (5 bases match). TRBV23-1 is placed among ORFs of uncertain function. The TCR comes from a person aged 60-80 years with lung adenocarcinoma. The base sequence is TGCGCCAGCAGTCAATCATGGCGGGACATTCAGTACTTC. It encodes CASSQSWRDIQYF.